These T cell receptor beta chains were read from a single sample in a study of blood T cell repertoires in COVID-19. The method was immunoSEQ multiplex PCR; TCRdb's version includes in-frame clones alone and lacks a portion of them. The data contain 200,000 to 250,000 clones, roughly 80% of them singletons. Input material: peripheral blood. The receptors shown here come from a woman between 70 and 85 years old with acute or convalescent COVID-19. The CDR3 runs from the conserved cysteine through the conserved F or W. D genes are given only for firm matches. Size tells how often a clone was seen (once, few, many) or the class of an expanded clone, and some rows leave it out.

D gene,J gene,clone size,V gene,CDR3 protein,CDR3 DNA
.,TRBJ2-1,.,TRBV6-6,CASSYAGPLSDNEQFF,TGTGCCAGCAGTTACGCGGGCCCCTTGAGCGACAATGAGCAGTTCTTC
.,TRBJ1-2,few,TRBV20-1,CSASSGYGYTF,TGCAGTGCTAGTAGCGGCTATGGTTACACCTTC
.,TRBJ1-5,once,TRBV19,CASSRGGNQPQHF,TGTGCCAGTAGTAGGGGGGGCAATCAGCCCCAGCATTTT
.,TRBJ1-6,.,TRBV19,CASSMAARDSPLHF,TGTGCCAGTAGTATGGCGGCGAGGGATTCACCCCTCCACTTT
.,TRBJ1-2,.,TRBV10-3,CATIREDSPYGYTF,TGTGCCACGATCAGGGAAGACTCCCCCTATGGCTACACCTTC
TRBD2,TRBJ2-5,.,TRBV7-6,CASSLVASGGHHKETQYF,TGTGCCAGCAGCTTAGTGGCTAGCGGGGGGCACCACAAAGAGACCCAGTACTTC
.,TRBJ1-2,.,TRBV7-9,CASSYPGIYGYTF,TGTGCCAGCAGCTACCCGGGGATCTATGGCTACACCTTC
TRBD1,TRBJ1-5,.,TRBV19,CASSMSQGVDSNQPQHF,TGTGCCAGTAGTATGTCACAGGGGGTAGATAGCAATCAGCCCCAGCATTTT
.,TRBJ2-1,.,TRBV9,CASSVAPGSKENEQFF,TGTGCCAGCAGCGTAGCTCCGGGGTCCAAAGAGAATGAGCAGTTCTTC
.,TRBJ1-2,.,TRBV6-2/TRBV6-3,CASSVYRDGYTF,TGTGCCAGCAGTGTATACAGGGATGGCTACACCTTC
TRBD1,TRBJ1-3,.,TRBV28,CASSEDRGPGGNTIYF,TGTGCCAGCAGTGAAGACAGGGGCCCGGGTGGAAACACCATATATTTT
.,TRBJ1-4,.,TRBV6-1,CASSEHRTGLQEKLFF,TGTGCCAGCAGTGAGCACCGGACGGGATTACAAGAAAAACTGTTTTTT
TRBD1,TRBJ2-2,.,TRBV7-2,CASSRRTGAGELFF,TGTGCCAGCAGCCGGCGGACAGGAGCCGGGGAGCTGTTTTTT
.,TRBJ1-4,few,TRBV5-5,CASSFGGEGEKLFF,TGTGCCAGCAGCTTTGGAGGGGAAGGGGAAAAACTGTTTTTT
TRBD1,TRBJ1-5,few,TRBV19,CASKDRGLEQPQHF,TGTGCCAGCAAGGACAGGGGGCTTGAACAGCCCCAGCATTTT
.,TRBJ1-2,.,TRBV20-1,CSASHRNNYGYTF,TGCAGTGCTAGTCACAGAAATAACTATGGCTACACCTTC
.,TRBJ2-6,.,TRBV19,CASIGGTVGANVLTF,TGTGCCAGTATTGGGGGGACAGTTGGGGCCAACGTCCTGACTTTC
.,TRBJ2-7,.,TRBV5-1,CASSFPTGFGEQYF,TGCGCCAGCAGCTTTCCCACAGGGTTTGGCGAGCAGTACTTC
TRBD2,TRBJ2-1,few,TRBV3-1/TRBV3-2,CASSQPRGAGYNEQFF,TGTGCCAGCAGTCAACCGCGGGGGGCGGGATACAATGAGCAGTTCTTC